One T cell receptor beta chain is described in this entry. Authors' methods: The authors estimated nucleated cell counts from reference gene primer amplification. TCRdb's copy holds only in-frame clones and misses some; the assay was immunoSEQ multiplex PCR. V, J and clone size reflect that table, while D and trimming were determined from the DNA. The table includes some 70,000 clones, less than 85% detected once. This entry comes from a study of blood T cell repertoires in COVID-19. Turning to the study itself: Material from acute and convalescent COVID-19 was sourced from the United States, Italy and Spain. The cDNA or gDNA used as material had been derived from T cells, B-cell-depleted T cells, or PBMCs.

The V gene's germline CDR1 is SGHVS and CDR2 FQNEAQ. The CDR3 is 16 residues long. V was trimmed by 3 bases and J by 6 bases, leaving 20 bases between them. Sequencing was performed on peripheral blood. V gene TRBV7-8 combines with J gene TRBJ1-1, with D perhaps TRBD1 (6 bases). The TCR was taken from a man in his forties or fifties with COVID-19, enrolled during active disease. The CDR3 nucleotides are TGTGCCAGCAGCTTCTTGGGGGCTACAGCTCAGGCTGAAGCTTTCTTT. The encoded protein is CASSFLGATAQAEAFF. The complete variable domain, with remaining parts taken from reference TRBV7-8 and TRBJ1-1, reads GAGVSQSPRYKVAKRGQDVALRCDPISGHVSLFWYQQALGQGPEFLTYFQNEAQLDKSGLPSDRFFAERPEGSVSTLKIQRTQQEDSAVYLCASSFLGATAQAEAFFGQGTRLTVV.